This TCR beta chain originates from a study of OX40 agonist ivuxolimab in advanced cancers. The wider study: Approximately 41% of patients had received prior checkpoint inhibitor therapy. Findings of the study overall: With doses of 0.1-3.0 mg/kg, partial responders showed among the lowest clonal expansion.

TCRdb's table, derived via immunoSEQ multiplex PCR, lists solely in-frame clones and lacks some. In the table there are approximately 50,000 clones, nearly 85% of which are singletons. As concerns this clone: Its target is not known.

The starting material was CD4+ or CD8+ T cells sorted from blood, obtained in a trial of the OX40 agonist ivuxolimab. The receptor comes from an adult with an advanced solid tumor such as melanoma, head and neck, liver or kidney cancer.

As DNA, the CDR3 is TGTGCCAGCAGCTCTCAGAGGGGGGATACGCAGTATTTT. Protein: CASSSQRGDTQYF. The chain combines TRBV11-2 with TRBJ2-3, with D possibly matching TRBD1 (6 bases). The CDR3 totals 13 residues. Germline CDR1 SGHAT, CDR2 FQNNGV. The germline V and J ends were trimmed by 4 bases and 6 bases, with 11 bases remaining between them.